What follows describes a single T cell receptor (beta chain). What it binds is not known. The data originate from a study of early stage breast cancer tumors. Trimming removed 5 bases from V and 10 bases from J, with 9 bases in between. Germline V gives CDR1 SGHVS, CDR2 FNYEAQ. This CDR3 spans 11 amino acids. Overall study results and limits: Most shared enriched TCRB sequences were commonly generated ones. Compared with adjacent normal breast tissue, tumors showed 2 to 2.5-fold greater T cell density and higher clonality. Blood repertoires resembled normal breast more than tumor.

Sequencing used immunoSEQ multiplex PCR; TCRdb keeps in-frame clones, though not all of them. The sample lists roughly 60,000 clones, around three quarters occurring once. The specimen was blood. The V gene is TRBV7-6, the J gene TRBJ2-1, with D unresolved. This TCR was recovered from a person aged 25 to 39 with breast cancer. In nucleotides, the CDR3 is TGTGCCAGCAGCCCAGGACGGGAGCAGTTCTTC. This codes for CASSPGREQFF.